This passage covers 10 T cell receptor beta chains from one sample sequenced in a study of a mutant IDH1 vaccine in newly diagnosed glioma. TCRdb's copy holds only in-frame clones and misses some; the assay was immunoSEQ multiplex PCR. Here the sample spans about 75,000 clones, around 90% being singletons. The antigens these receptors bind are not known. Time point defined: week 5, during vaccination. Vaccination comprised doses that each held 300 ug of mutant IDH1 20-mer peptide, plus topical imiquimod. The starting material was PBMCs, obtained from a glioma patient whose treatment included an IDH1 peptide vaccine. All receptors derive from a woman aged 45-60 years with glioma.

CDR3 loop: CASSGSTGYETEAFF. The CDR3 bases are TGCGCCAGCAGCGGATCCACGGGGTACGAGACTGAAGCTTTCTTT. The chain combines TRBV5-1 with TRBJ1-1; D not certain. The CDR3 spans 15 residues. Per germline, CDR1 SGHRS and CDR2 YFSETQ. Trimming cost V 4 bases and J 5 bases, with 18 bases left between them.

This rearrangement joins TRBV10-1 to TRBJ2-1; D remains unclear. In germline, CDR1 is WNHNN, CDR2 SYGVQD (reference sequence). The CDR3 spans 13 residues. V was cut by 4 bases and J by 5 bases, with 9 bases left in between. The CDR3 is CASSASRNNEQFF. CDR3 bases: TGCGCCAGCAGTGCGAGCAGAAACAATGAGCAGTTCTTC.

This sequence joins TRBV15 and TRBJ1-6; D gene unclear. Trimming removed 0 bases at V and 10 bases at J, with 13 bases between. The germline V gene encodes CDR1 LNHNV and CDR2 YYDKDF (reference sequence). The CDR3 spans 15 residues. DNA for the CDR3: TGTGCCACCAGCAGAGATCGGGCTGGCGGATCACCCCTCCACTTT. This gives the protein CATSRDRAGGSPLHF.

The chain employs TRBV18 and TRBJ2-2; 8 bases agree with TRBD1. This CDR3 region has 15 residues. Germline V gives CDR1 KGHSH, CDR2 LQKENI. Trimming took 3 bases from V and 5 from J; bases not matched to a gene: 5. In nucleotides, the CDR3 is TGTGCCAGCTCACCCCAGGGGGCCGAGACCGGGGAGCTGTTTTTT. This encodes CASSPQGAETGELFF.

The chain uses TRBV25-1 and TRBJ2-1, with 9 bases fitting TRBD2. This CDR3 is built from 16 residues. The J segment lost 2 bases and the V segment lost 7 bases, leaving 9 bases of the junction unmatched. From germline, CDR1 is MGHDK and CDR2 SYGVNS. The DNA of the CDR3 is TGTGCCAGCACTCCGGGACTAGCCTTCCCCTACAATGAGCAGTTCTTC. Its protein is CASTPGLAFPYNEQFF.

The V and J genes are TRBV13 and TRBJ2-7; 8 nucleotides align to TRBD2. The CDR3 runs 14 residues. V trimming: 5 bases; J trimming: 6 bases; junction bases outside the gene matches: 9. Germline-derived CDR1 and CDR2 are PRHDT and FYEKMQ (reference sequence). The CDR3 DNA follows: TGTGCCAGCAGCGTGGGACTAGTCGGGGGCGAGCAGTACTTC. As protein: CASSVGLVGGEQYF.

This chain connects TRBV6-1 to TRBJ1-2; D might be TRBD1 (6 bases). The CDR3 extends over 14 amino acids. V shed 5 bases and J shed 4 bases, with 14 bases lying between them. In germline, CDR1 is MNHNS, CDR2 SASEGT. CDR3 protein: CASSLDSGPYGYTF. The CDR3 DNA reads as TGTGCCAGCAGTTTGGACAGTGGTCCCTATGGCTACACCTTC.

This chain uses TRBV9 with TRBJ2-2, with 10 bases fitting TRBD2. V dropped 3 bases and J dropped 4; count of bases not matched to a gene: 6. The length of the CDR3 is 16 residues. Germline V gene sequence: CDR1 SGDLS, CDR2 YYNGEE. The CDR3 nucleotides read TGTGCCAGCAGCGGGCTAGCGGGAGTAGGCACCGGGGAGCTGTTTTTT. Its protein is CASSGLAGVGTGELFF. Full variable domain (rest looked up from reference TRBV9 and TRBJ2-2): DSGVTQTPKHLITATGQRVTLRCSPRSGDLSVYWYQQSLDQGLQFLIQYYNGEERAKGNILERFSAQQFPDLHSELNLSSLELGDSALYFCASSGLAGVGTGELFFGEGSRLTVL.

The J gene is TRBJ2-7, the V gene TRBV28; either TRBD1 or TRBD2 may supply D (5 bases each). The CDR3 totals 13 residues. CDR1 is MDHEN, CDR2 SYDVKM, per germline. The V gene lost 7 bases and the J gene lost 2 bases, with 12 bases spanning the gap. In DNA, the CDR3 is TGTGCCAGCACCCGGGGCCAGCCCTACGAGCAGTACTTC. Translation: CASTRGQPYEQYF.

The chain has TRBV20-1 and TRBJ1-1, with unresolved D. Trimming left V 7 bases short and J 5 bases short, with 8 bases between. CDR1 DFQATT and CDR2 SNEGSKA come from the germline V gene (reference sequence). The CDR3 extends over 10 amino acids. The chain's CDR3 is CSGLETEAFF. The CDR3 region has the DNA TGCAGTGGCCTTGAGACTGAAGCTTTCTTT.